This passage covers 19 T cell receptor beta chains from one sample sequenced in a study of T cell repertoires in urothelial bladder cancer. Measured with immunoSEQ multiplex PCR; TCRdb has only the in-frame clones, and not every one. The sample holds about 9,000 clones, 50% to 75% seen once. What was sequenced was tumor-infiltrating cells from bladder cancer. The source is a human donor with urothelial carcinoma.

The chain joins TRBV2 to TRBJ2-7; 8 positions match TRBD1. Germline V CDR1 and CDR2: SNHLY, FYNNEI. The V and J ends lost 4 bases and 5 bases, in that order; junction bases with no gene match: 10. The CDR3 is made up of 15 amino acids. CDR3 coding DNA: TGTGCCAGCAGTGGTCGACAGGGGCACGTGGACGAGCAGTACTTC. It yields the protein CASSGRQGHVDEQYF.

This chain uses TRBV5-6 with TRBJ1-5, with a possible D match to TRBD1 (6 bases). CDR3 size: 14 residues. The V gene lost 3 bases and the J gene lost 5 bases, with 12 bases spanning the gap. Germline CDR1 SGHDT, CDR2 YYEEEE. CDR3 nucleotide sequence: TGTGCCAGCAGCTCCGGGGGGCAGTATCAGCCCCAGCATTTT. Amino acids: CASSSGGQYQPQHF.

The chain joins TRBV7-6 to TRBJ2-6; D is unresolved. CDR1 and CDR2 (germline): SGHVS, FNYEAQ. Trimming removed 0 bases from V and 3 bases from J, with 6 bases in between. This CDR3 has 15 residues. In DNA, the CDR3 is TGTGCCAGCAGCTTAGCCGGCAATGGGGCCAACGTCCTGACTTTC. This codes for CASSLAGNGANVLTF.

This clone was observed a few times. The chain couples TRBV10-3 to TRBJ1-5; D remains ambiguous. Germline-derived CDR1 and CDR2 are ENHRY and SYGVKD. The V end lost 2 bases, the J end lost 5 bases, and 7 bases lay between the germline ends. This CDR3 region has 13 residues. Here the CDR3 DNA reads TGTGCCATCAGTGAGCACGGGGATCAGCCCCAGCATTTT. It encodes CAISEHGDQPQHF.

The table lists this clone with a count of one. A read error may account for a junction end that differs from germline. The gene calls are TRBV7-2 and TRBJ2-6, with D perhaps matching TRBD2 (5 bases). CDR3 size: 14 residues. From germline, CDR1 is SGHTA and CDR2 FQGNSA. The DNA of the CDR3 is TGTGCCAGCAGCCTAGCTCCTGGGGCCAACGTCCTGACTTTC. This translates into CASSLAPGANVLTF.

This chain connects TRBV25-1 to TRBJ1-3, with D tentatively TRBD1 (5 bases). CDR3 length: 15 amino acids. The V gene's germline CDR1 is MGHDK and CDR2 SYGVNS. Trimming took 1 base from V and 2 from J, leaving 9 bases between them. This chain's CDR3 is CASSELDRAGNTIYF. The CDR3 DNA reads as TGTGCCAGCAGTGAATTAGACAGAGCTGGAAACACCATATATTTT.

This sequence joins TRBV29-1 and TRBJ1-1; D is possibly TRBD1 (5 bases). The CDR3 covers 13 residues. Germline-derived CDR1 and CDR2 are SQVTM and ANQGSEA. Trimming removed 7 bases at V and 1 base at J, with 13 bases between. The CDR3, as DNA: TGCAGCGGTAAAAACAGGAGGAACACTGAAGCTTTCTTT. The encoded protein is CSGKNRRNTEAFF. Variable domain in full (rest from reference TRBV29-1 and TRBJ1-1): SAVISQKPSRDICQRGTSLTIQCQVDSQVTMMFWYRQQPGQSLTLIATANQGSEATYESGFVIDKFPISRPNLTFSTLTVSNMSPEDSSIYLCSGKNRRNTEAFFGQGTRLTVV.

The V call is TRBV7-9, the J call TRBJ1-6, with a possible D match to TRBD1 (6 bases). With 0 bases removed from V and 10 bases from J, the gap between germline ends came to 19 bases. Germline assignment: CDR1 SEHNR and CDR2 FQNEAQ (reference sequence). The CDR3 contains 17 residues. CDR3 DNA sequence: TGTGCCAGCAGCTTAGCGGACAGAGACGGCCTAGCATCACCCCTCCACTTT. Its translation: CASSLADRDGLASPLHF.

This chain's CDR3 is CASIPRDRLNTGELFF. CDR3 DNA: TGTGCCAGCATCCCTCGGGACAGGCTGAACACCGGGGAGCTGTTTTTT. This chain joins TRBV7-2 and TRBJ2-2; 8 nucleotides line up with TRBD1. Trimming cost V 7 bases and J 1 base; bases outside gene matches: 8. The CDR3 loop spans 16 amino acids. Per the germline V gene, CDR1 is SGHTA and CDR2 is FQGNSA.

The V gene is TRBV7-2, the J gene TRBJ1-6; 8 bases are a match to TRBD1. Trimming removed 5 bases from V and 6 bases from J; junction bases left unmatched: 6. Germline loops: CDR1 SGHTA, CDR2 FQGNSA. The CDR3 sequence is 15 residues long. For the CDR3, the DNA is TGTGCCAGCAGCAGGACAGGGAACCCTAATTCACCCCTCCACTTT. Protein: CASSRTGNPNSPLHF.

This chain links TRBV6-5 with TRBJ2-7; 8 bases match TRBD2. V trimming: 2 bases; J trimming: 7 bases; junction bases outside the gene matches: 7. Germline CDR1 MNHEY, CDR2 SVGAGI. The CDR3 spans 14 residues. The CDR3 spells CASSYRGLAGEQYF. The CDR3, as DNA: TGTGCCAGCAGTTACCGCGGACTAGCAGGGGAGCAGTACTTC.

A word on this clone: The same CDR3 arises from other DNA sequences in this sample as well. CDR3 sequence reads: CATSSQRGGFNEQFF. Here the CDR3 DNA reads TGTGCCACCAGCAGTCAGCGGGGGGGCTTTAATGAGCAGTTCTTC. The chain is built from TRBV15 and TRBJ2-1; 10 nucleotides line up with TRBD2. Trimming cost V 3 bases and J 7 bases; bases outside gene matches: 6. Germline V gene data show CDR1 as LNHNV and CDR2 as YYDKDF (reference sequence). This CDR3 contains 15 residues.

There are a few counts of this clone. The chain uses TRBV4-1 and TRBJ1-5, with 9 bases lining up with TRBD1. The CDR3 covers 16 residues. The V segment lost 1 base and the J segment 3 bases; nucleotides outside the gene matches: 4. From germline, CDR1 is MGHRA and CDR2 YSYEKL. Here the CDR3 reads CASSQVGTGHNQPQHF. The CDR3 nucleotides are TGCGCCAGCAGCCAAGTCGGGACAGGGCACAATCAGCCCCAGCATTTT.

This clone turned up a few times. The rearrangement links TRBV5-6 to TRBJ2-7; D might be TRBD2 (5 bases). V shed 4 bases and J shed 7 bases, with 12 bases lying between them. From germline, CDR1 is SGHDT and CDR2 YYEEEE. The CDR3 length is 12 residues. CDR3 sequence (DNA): TGTGCCAGCAGCAGAGCCGGGGTGGAGCAGTACTTC. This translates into CASSRAGVEQYF.

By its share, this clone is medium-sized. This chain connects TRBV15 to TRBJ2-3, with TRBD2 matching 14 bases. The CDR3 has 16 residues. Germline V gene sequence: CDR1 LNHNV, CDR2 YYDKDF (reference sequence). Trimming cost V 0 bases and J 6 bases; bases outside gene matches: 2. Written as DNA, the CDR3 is TGTGCCACCAGCAGAGATGGGACTAGCGGGGGTGATACGCAGTATTTT. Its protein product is CATSRDGTSGGDTQYF.

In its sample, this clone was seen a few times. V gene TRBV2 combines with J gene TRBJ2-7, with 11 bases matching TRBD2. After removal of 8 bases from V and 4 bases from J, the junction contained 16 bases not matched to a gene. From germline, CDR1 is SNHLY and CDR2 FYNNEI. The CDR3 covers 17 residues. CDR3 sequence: CASLPDSGGAPGYEQYF. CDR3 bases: TGTGCCAGCTTACCCGATAGCGGGGGGGCGCCAGGGTACGAGCAGTACTTC. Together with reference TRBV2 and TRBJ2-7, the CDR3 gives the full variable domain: EPEVTQTPSHQVTQMGQEVILRCVPISNHLYFYWYRQILGQKVEFLVSFYNNEISEKSEIFDDQFSVERPDGSNFTLKIRSTKLEDSAMYFCASLPDSGGAPGYEQYFGPGTRLTVT.

Here the CDR3 DNA reads TGCGCCAGCAGCTTGGTGTTAGGCGGGTATGACCCAAGGAATGAGCAGTTCTTC. Amino acids: CASSLVLGGYDPRNEQFF. This chain uses TRBV5-1 with TRBJ2-1; D might be TRBD2 (5 bases). This CDR3 region has 18 residues. Germline V gene lookup returns CDR1 SGHRS and CDR2 YFSETQ. V shed 0 bases and J shed 7 bases, with 23 bases lying between them.

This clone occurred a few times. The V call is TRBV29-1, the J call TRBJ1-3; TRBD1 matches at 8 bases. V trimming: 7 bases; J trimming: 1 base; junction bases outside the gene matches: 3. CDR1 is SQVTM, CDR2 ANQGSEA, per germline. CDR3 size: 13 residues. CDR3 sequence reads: CSARTGSGNTIYF. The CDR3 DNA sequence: TGCAGCGCTCGGACAGGGTCTGGAAACACCATATATTTT.

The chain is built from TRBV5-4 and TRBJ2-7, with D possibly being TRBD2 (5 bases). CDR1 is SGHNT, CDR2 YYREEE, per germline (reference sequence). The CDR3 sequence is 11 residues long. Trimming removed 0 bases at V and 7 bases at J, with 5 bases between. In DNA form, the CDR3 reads TGTGCCAGCAGCTTGGCGGGGGAGCAGTACTTC. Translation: CASSLAGEQYF.